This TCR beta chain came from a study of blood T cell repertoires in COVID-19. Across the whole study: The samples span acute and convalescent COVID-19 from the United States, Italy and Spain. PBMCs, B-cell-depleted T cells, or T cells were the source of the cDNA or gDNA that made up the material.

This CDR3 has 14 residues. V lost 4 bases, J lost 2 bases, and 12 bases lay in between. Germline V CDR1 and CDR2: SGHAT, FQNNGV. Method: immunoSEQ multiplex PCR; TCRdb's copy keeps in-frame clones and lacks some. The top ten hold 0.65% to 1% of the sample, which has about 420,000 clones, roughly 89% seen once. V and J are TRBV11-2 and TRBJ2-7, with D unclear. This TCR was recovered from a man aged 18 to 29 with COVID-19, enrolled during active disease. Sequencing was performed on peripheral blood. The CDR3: CASSWAARPYEQYF. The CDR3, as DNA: TGTGCCAGCAGCTGGGCTGCCAGGCCCTACGAGCAGTACTTC. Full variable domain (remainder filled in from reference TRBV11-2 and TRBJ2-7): EAGVAQSPRYKIIEKRQSVAFWCNPISGHATLYWYQQILGQGPKLLIQFQNNGVVDDSQLPKDRFSAERLKGVDSTLKIQPAKLEDSAVYLCASSWAARPYEQYFGPGTRLTVT.